This passage covers 30 T cell receptor beta chains from one sample sequenced in a study of blood T cell repertoires in COVID-19. Some clones are missing from TCRdb's copy, which holds only in-frame ones; the method was immunoSEQ multiplex PCR. The table records around 360,000 clones, over 75% of them present only once. Material for sequencing was PBMCs or T cells enriched from blood (not recorded which). These TCRs come from a woman in her twenties or thirties who had recovered from COVID-19.

The rearrangement joins TRBV5-4 to TRBJ2-7; TRBD1 matches 9 bases. This CDR3 has 16 residues. V shed 2 bases and J 4 bases; nucleotides not matched to a gene: 10. Germline V CDR1 and CDR2: SGHNT, YYREEE (reference sequence). Here the CDR3 DNA reads TGTGCCAGCAGCTTCCTGGGTTTGGACAGGGGATACGAGCAGTACTTC. Protein: CASSFLGLDRGYEQYF. Filled out from reference TRBV5-4 and TRBJ2-7, the complete variable domain reads ETGVTQSPTHLIKTRGQQVTLRCSSQSGHNTVSWYQQALGQGPQFIFQYYREEENGRGNFPPRFSGLQFPNYSSELNVNALELDDSALYLCASSFLGLDRGYEQYFGPGTRLTVT.

This chain's CDR3 is CASSPLGGDGYTF. CDR3 bases: TGTGCCAGCAGCCCCCTCGGGGGGGATGGCTACACCTTC. The chain combines TRBV5-4 with TRBJ1-2; maybe TRBD1 (5 bases). In germline, CDR1 is SGHNT, CDR2 YYREEE (reference sequence). V was trimmed by 4 bases and J by 6 bases, leaving 13 bases between them. The CDR3 loop spans 13 amino acids.

The chain is built from TRBV28 and TRBJ2-1, with TRBD2 matching 11 bases. This CDR3 contains 16 residues. The V and J ends lost 3 bases and 6 bases, in that order; junction bases with no gene match: 7. CDR1 MDHEN and CDR2 SYDVKM come from the germline V gene. The CDR3 sequence: CASSFVLAGGFNEQFF. The CDR3 DNA reads TGTGCCAGCAGTTTTGTCCTAGCGGGGGGCTTCAATGAGCAGTTCTTC. The full variable domain, its missing parts supplied by reference TRBV28 and TRBJ2-1, is DVKVTQSSRYLVKRTGEKVFLECVQDMDHENMFWYRQDPGLGLRLIYFSYDVKMKEKGDIPEGYSVSREKKERFSLILESASTNQTSMYLCASSFVLAGGFNEQFFGPGTRLTVL.

This chain links TRBV11-3 with TRBJ2-1; D is undetermined. The CDR3 loop spans 13 amino acids. V lost 1 base, J lost 3 bases, and 4 bases lay in between. CDR1 is SGHNT and CDR2 is YENEEA in the germline V gene. The CDR3 sequence is CASSLALYNEQFF. The DNA for the CDR3 is TGTGCCAGCAGCTTAGCCCTCTACAATGAGCAGTTCTTC.

The V gene is TRBV6-5, the J gene TRBJ1-5; the D gene is possibly TRBD1 (6 bases). CDR3 length equals 13 residues. Germline V lookup: CDR1 MNHEY, CDR2 SVGAGI. The V end was cut by 10 bases, the J end by 6 bases, with 16 bases between. CDR3 loop: CATSRQGFQPQHF. Here the CDR3 DNA reads TGTGCCACCTCCCGCCAGGGGTTTCAGCCCCAGCATTTT.

This chain uses TRBV2 with TRBJ1-5; TRBD1 agrees at 7 bases. The germline V gene has CDR1 SNHLY and CDR2 FYNNEI. Losses at the gene ends were 3 bases for V and 11 bases for J; bases not matched to a gene: 10. This CDR3 contains 14 residues. The CDR3 DNA reads TGTGCCAGCAGTGAGGGGACAGCGATTGCGGCCCAGCATTTT. Residues: CASSEGTAIAAQHF.

J is TRBJ2-1 and V is TRBV20-1; tentative D call: TRBD2 (5 bases). V gave up 4 bases and J gave up 6 bases, with 7 bases separating them. CDR3 length: 11 amino acids. In germline, CDR1 is DFQATT, CDR2 SNEGSKA (reference sequence). CDR3 sequence reads: CSATSPNEQFF. The CDR3 bases are TGCAGTGCTACTAGCCCCAATGAGCAGTTCTTC.

The chain links TRBV15 to TRBJ2-5; 11 bases are a match to TRBD2. The V gene's germline CDR1 is LNHNV and CDR2 YYDKDF (reference sequence). V trimming: 0 bases; J trimming: 5 bases; junction bases outside the gene matches: 8. The CDR3 length is 17 residues. CDR3 DNA: TGTGCCACCAGCAGAGATCGTAGCGGGGGGGCTGCGGAGACCCAGTACTTC. Translation gives CATSRDRSGGAAETQYF.

The chain recombines TRBV2 with TRBJ2-7; D may be TRBD2 (6 bases). The CDR3 loop spans 13 amino acids. CDR1 is SNHLY and CDR2 is FYNNEI in the germline V gene. Trimming removed 7 bases at V and 3 bases at J, with 13 bases between. The CDR3 spells CASILPSVYEQYF. The CDR3 nucleotides are TGTGCCAGCATTCTTCCTAGCGTCTACGAGCAGTACTTC.

DNA for the CDR3: TGTGCCAGCATCGTTTCGACGGGAGCCCTCATCTACGAGCAGTACTTC. This encodes CASIVSTGALIYEQYF. This sequence joins TRBV28 and TRBJ2-7, with D possibly matching TRBD2 (6 bases). The germline V gene has CDR1 MDHEN and CDR2 SYDVKM. Trimming stripped 7 bases from V and 3 bases from J, with 22 bases between. This CDR3 region has 16 residues.

The chain uses TRBV12-5 and TRBJ2-1; D is possibly TRBD1 (6 bases). Trimming shortened V by 0 bases and J by 9 bases, and 9 bases separated the two germline ends. From germline, CDR1 is LGHNT and CDR2 FRNRAP. This CDR3 region has 13 residues. Written as DNA, the CDR3 is TGTGCTAGTGGTTTGGTCGAGGGGGTTGAGCAGTTCTTC. Its protein product is CASGLVEGVEQFF.

The rearrangement uses TRBV27 and TRBJ2-1; TRBD2 aligns across 12 bases. The CDR3 is 17 residues long. The germline gives CDR1 MNHEY, CDR2 SMNVEV (reference sequence). J lost 7 bases, V lost 7 bases, and 14 bases had no gene match. Here the CDR3 reads CASIPSVMTSGGNEQFF. CDR3 in DNA: TGTGCCAGCATCCCTTCGGTGATGACTAGCGGGGGAAATGAGCAGTTCTTC.

This clone appeared once. The chain carries TRBV7-2 and TRBJ1-2; D remains ambiguous. Trimming removed 5 bases from V and 2 bases from J, with 15 bases in between. The CDR3 has 15 residues. Germline assignment: CDR1 SGHTA and CDR2 FQGNSA. The CDR3 loop is CASSPSEGENYGYTF. Written as DNA, the CDR3 is TGTGCCAGCAGCCCATCGGAGGGTGAGAACTATGGCTACACCTTC.

DNA for the CDR3: TGTGCCAGCACACGGACAATAGCCAACCCCGGGGAGCTGTTTTTT. This codes for CASTRTIANPGELFF. The chain has TRBV2 and TRBJ2-2; possible D gene TRBD1, 5 bases. V dropped 7 bases and J dropped 6 bases, with 18 bases sitting between them. This CDR3 comprises 15 residues. Germline V gene sequence: CDR1 SNHLY, CDR2 FYNNEI.

The chain is built from TRBV9 and TRBJ1-5; no clear D gene. The length of the CDR3 is 12 residues. Trimming cost V 7 bases and J 0 bases, with 5 bases left between them. CDR1 and CDR2 (germline): SGDLS, YYNGEE. The CDR3 DNA follows: TGTGCCAGCGGCAATAGCAATCAGCCCCAGCATTTT. Protein sequence: CASGNSNQPQHF.

In DNA, the CDR3 is TGTGCCAGTAGTACGACAGACTACACTGAAGCTTTCTTT. It translates to CASSTTDYTEAFF. V usage is TRBV19 and J usage is TRBJ1-1, with D possibly TRBD1 on 5 matching bases. The V gene's germline CDR1 is LNHDA and CDR2 SQIVND (reference sequence). The germline V and J ends were trimmed by 4 bases and 3 bases, with 9 bases remaining between them. This CDR3 contains 13 residues.

This chain links TRBV28 with TRBJ1-1, with unresolved D. The germline V gene has CDR1 MDHEN and CDR2 SYDVKM. The CDR3 runs 13 residues. Trimming removed 4 bases at V and 5 bases at J, with 11 bases between. The CDR3 here is CASSYSLGTEAFF. CDR3 sequence (DNA): TGTGCCAGCAGTTACTCCCTCGGGACTGAAGCTTTCTTT.

This chain joins TRBV4-1 and TRBJ2-7; 8 bases agree with TRBD1. Germline V gives CDR1 MGHRA, CDR2 YSYEKL. The CDR3 runs 17 residues. Trimming removed 4 bases from V and 6 bases from J; junction bases left unmatched: 17. CDR3 region: CASSPILATGGSREQYF. The CDR3 coding sequence is TGCGCCAGCAGCCCTATCTTAGCAACAGGGGGGTCTCGCGAGCAGTACTTC.

The genes are TRBV5-1 and TRBJ1-5; D not certain. Per the germline V gene, CDR1 is SGHRS and CDR2 is YFSETQ. Trimming removed 0 bases at V and 2 bases at J, with 6 bases between. This CDR3 contains 14 residues. The chain's CDR3 is CASSLGSGNQPQHF. CDR3 bases: TGCGCCAGCAGCTTGGGGTCGGGCAATCAGCCCCAGCATTTT.

This chain links TRBV5-1 with TRBJ1-2; perhaps TRBD1 as D (6 bases). Germline CDR1 is SGHRS and CDR2 is YFSETQ. Between the trimmed V and J ends, which lost 10 bases and 3 bases, there was a span of 22 bases. The CDR3 has 15 amino acids. The chain's CDR3 is CASRGPERGDYGYTF. In DNA form, the CDR3 reads TGCGCCTCCAGGGGACCGGAACGTGGGGACTATGGCTACACCTTC.

The chain combines TRBV5-1 with TRBJ2-1, with D maybe TRBD1 (5 bases). Deletions cut 3 bases from V and 5 bases from J, with 18 bases between. Germline V gives CDR1 SGHRS, CDR2 YFSETQ. The CDR3 totals 16 residues. CDR3 DNA: TGCGCCAGCAGCTCTTTCAAGGACACCGATAACAATGAGCAGTTCTTC. Protein: CASSSFKDTDNNEQFF.

The rearrangement uses TRBV5-1 and TRBJ2-3, with D possibly matching TRBD1 (7 bases). The germline CDR1 and CDR2 sequences are SGHRS and YFSETQ. V was pared by 0 bases and J by 6 bases, with 20 bases between. CDR3 length equals 17 residues. The CDR3 nucleotides are TGCGCCAGCAGCTTGGCCTACCTCGGAGGGGGCGAGGATACGCAGTATTTT. Its translation: CASSLAYLGGGEDTQYF.

This chain uses TRBV6-5 with TRBJ1-1, with a tentative D call TRBD1 (6 bases). V was shortened by 5 bases and J by 0 bases, with 13 bases between the two germline ends. CDR3 length: 15 amino acids. Germline CDR1 is MNHEY and CDR2 is SVGAGI. CDR3 DNA: TGTGCCAGCAGTAGGGCCGGACAGTTGAACACTGAAGCTTTCTTT. Translation: CASSRAGQLNTEAFF.

The chain uses TRBV2 and TRBJ1-1; D is ambiguous. Germline V CDR1 and CDR2: SNHLY, FYNNEI. This CDR3 region has 14 residues. Trimming pared 8 bases from V and 0 bases from J, leaving 13 bases between. The CDR3 sequence: CASSLEAMNTEAFF. The DNA of the CDR3 is TGTGCCAGCTCTCTAGAGGCAATGAACACTGAAGCTTTCTTT.

This chain uses TRBV27 with TRBJ2-3; D perhaps matches TRBD2 (6 bases). Germline V CDR1 and CDR2: MNHEY, SMNVEV (reference sequence). V was cut by 3 bases and J by 3 bases, with 10 bases left in between. The CDR3 is 14 residues long. This CDR3 reads CASSFPGLTDTQYF. For the CDR3, the DNA is TGTGCCAGCAGTTTTCCGGGACTTACAGATACGCAGTATTTT.

This chain uses TRBV27 with TRBJ2-5, with D tentatively TRBD1 (5 bases). V lost 0 bases and J lost 5, with 10 bases in between. Per the germline V gene, CDR1 is MNHEY and CDR2 is SMNVEV (reference sequence). CDR3 length: 14 residues. CDR3 loop: CASSLSGQAETQYF. CDR3 DNA: TGTGCCAGCAGTTTATCGGGGCAGGCGGAGACCCAGTACTTC.

This rearrangement joins TRBV5-6 to TRBJ1-2; the D gene is possibly TRBD1 (5 bases). CDR3 length: 11 residues. The V end lost 8 bases, the J end lost 8 bases, and 13 bases lay between the germline ends. The germline gives CDR1 SGHDT, CDR2 YYEEEE. This CDR3 is CASGRGYGYTF. The CDR3 nucleotides read TGTGCCAGTGGGAGGGGTTACGGCTACACCTTC.

The rearrangement links TRBV9 to TRBJ2-7, with TRBD1 identical over 8 bases. This CDR3 has 14 amino acids. CDR1 and CDR2 (germline): SGDLS, YYNGEE. V lost 3 bases to trimming and J lost 1 base; unmatched junction nucleotides: 3. CDR3 region: CASSARQGSYEQYF. Written as DNA, the CDR3 is TGTGCCAGCAGCGCCAGACAGGGGTCCTACGAGCAGTACTTC.

J is TRBJ1-2 and V is TRBV6-5, with D perhaps matching TRBD1 (5 bases). The ends were cut back, 6 bases at V and 14 bases at J, with 16 bases in the middle. The CDR3 consists of 11 residues. Germline lookup yields CDR1 MNHEY and CDR2 SVGAGI. This chain's CDR3 is CASRIRDSLTF. The CDR3 region has the DNA TGTGCCAGCAGGATCCGGGACTCTTTAACCTTC.

The J gene is TRBJ1-3, the V gene TRBV28; TRBD1 matches 7 bases. V shed 0 bases and J 4 bases; nucleotides not matched to a gene: 3. The CDR3 runs 15 residues. Germline values: CDR1 MDHEN, CDR2 SYDVKM. CDR3 DNA: TGTGCCAGCAGTTTATGGGCGACAGGGGGAAACACCATATATTTT. It codes for CASSLWATGGNTIYF.